This TCR beta chain derives from a study of early T cells in non-severe SARS-CoV-2 infection. Study in general: Sequencing input comprised bulk RNA from unsorted whole blood; chain pairing was not available.

Individual cDNA molecules received unique molecular identifiers. TCRdb fed the 5' RACE reads into MiXCR, producing one record per CDR3 protein. The sample lists roughly 58,000 distinct CDR3 sequences; about 6.2% were seen once. In its sample, this clonotype was seen a few times. Germline V gene data show CDR1 as MNHEY and CDR2 as SVGEGT. V was cut by 2 bases and J by 4 bases, with 9 bases left in between. The CDR3 is made up of 15 amino acids. The rearrangement links TRBV6-2 or TRBV6-3 to TRBJ2-6; D is ambiguous. The receptor comes from an adult who was a healthcare worker with PCR-confirmed SARS-CoV-2 infection or an uninfected control (not recorded which). Sequenced: whole blood. In nucleotides, the CDR3 is TGTGCCAGCAGTTACAAATCGTCGGGGGCCAACGTCCTGACTTTC. This translates into CASSYKSSGANVLTF.